This passage covers 19 T cell receptor beta chains from one sample sequenced in a study of cytomegalovirus exposure and HLA in healthy donors. This PCR relied on a set of 60 Vbeta primers and 13 Jbeta primers. Clones were sequenced by immunoSEQ multiplex PCR, and TCRdb holds only the in-frame ones, with some missing. The profile shows about 100,000 clones, approximately 79% of them singletons. The sample taken for sequencing was PBMCs. The receptor source for this set is a woman between 40 and 55 years old in good health and CMV-seropositive.

J is TRBJ2-3 and V is TRBV15, with D perhaps matching TRBD1 (6 bases). This CDR3 spans 14 amino acids. V gave up 0 bases and J gave up 7 bases, with 11 bases separating them. Germline V CDR1 and CDR2: LNHNV, YYDKDF (reference sequence). The CDR3 region has the DNA TGTGCCACCAGCAGAGATGGGGGCCTCCATACGCAGTATTTT. Protein: CATSRDGGLHTQYF.

This chain uses TRBV6-1 with TRBJ1-2; 11 bases align to TRBD1. Germline CDR1 is MNHNS and CDR2 is SASEGT. The trim removed 11 bases at V and 7 bases at J, leaving 6 bases unmatched. The CDR3 covers 12 residues. As DNA, the CDR3 is TGTGCCGGCGGACAGGGGGCTTTTGGCTACACCTTC. Encoded protein: CAGGQGAFGYTF.

The chain employs TRBV7-2 and TRBJ2-1, with 14 positions matching TRBD2. Germline V CDR1 and CDR2: SGHTA, FQGNSA. The CDR3 loop spans 15 amino acids. V was clipped by 3 bases and J by 8 bases; unmatched bases: 3. The CDR3 sequence: CASSFGLAGGDEQFF. CDR3 in DNA: TGTGCCAGCAGCTTTGGACTAGCGGGGGGCGATGAGCAGTTCTTC.

The rearrangement uses TRBV15 and TRBJ2-5, with D maybe TRBD2 (5 bases). The germline V and J ends were trimmed by 0 bases and 5 bases, with 13 bases remaining between them. CDR1 LNHNV and CDR2 YYDKDF come from the germline V gene (reference sequence). The CDR3 sequence is 15 residues long. The CDR3 region is CATSRDRGKAETQYF. CDR3 bases: TGTGCCACCAGCAGAGATCGAGGGAAGGCGGAGACCCAGTACTTC.

The chain is built from TRBV27 and TRBJ2-7; a possible D gene is TRBD2 (7 bases). CDR3 size: 15 residues. Germline loops: CDR1 MNHEY, CDR2 SMNVEV (reference sequence). The germline V and J ends were trimmed by 2 bases and 2 bases, with 13 bases remaining between them. Written as DNA, the CDR3 is TGTGCCAGCAGTTTAGGGGGGGGCCCGACCTACGAGCAGTACTTC. As protein: CASSLGGGPTYEQYF.

V and J are TRBV27 and TRBJ1-4, with D possibly being TRBD1 (6 bases). The CDR3 sequence is 13 residues long. The germline CDR1 and CDR2 sequences are MNHEY and SMNVEV (reference sequence). Deletions cut 2 bases from V and 6 bases from J, with 7 bases between. In DNA, the CDR3 is TGTGCCAGCAGTTTACAGGGGTATGAAAAACTGTTTTTT. This gives the protein CASSLQGYEKLFF.

The chain is built from TRBV15 and TRBJ1-3; D is unclear. CDR1 is LNHNV, CDR2 YYDKDF, per germline (reference sequence). The CDR3 extends over 15 amino acids. With 5 bases removed from V and 2 bases from J, the gap between germline ends came to 13 bases. CDR3 protein: CATSARGGTGNTIYF. The CDR3 DNA is TGTGCCACCAGCGCCCGCGGAGGAACTGGAAACACCATATATTTT.

The chain is built from TRBV7-8 and TRBJ1-1, with D hard to call. Trimming cost V 5 bases and J 2 bases, with 18 bases left between them. CDR1 and CDR2 (germline): SGHVS, FQNEAQ. This CDR3 is built from 16 residues. The CDR3 sequence is CASSPDLQNLNTEAFF. The CDR3 bases are TGTGCCAGCAGCCCAGATCTACAGAACTTAAACACTGAAGCTTTCTTT. The entire variable domain, with the rest obtained from reference TRBV7-8 and TRBJ1-1, is as follows: GAGVSQSPRYKVAKRGQDVALRCDPISGHVSLFWYQQALGQGPEFLTYFQNEAQLDKSGLPSDRFFAERPEGSVSTLKIQRTQQEDSAVYLCASSPDLQNLNTEAFFGQGTRLTVV.

This clone was counted a few times. V usage is TRBV5-6 and J usage is TRBJ1-5; D may be TRBD1 (6 bases). The CDR3 contains 14 residues. Deletions cut 3 bases from V and 5 bases from J, with 12 bases between. Germline lookup yields CDR1 SGHDT and CDR2 YYEEEE. The CDR3 DNA is TGTGCCAGCAGCTACAGACAGGATTATCAGCCCCAGCATTTT. Protein product: CASSYRQDYQPQHF.

The rearrangement joins TRBV5-1 to TRBJ2-3; no clear D gene. CDR3 length: 16 amino acids. Germline loops: CDR1 SGHRS, CDR2 YFSETQ. With 0 bases removed from V and 0 bases from J, the gap between germline ends came to 11 bases. The CDR3 coding sequence is TGCGCCAGCAGCTTGGTGCCAGATTCTAGCACAGATACGCAGTATTTT. Protein sequence: CASSLVPDSSTDTQYF.

This chain uses TRBV7-6 with TRBJ1-5, with D unresolved. The V gene's germline CDR1 is SGHVS and CDR2 FNYEAQ. The CDR3 extends over 13 amino acids. V lost 1 base and J lost 6, with 7 bases in between. CDR3 protein: CASSLGEGQPQHF. For the CDR3, the DNA is TGTGCCAGCAGCTTAGGGGAGGGTCAGCCCCAGCATTTT.

The V and J genes are TRBV5-5 and TRBJ1-1; possibly TRBD1 for D (6 bases). V lost 2 bases and J lost 5, with 10 bases in between. The CDR3 is 13 residues long. Germline assignment: CDR1 SGHKS and CDR2 YYEKEE (reference sequence). The CDR3 protein is CASSFTGKTEAFF. DNA for the CDR3: TGTGCCAGCAGCTTTACAGGGAAGACTGAAGCTTTCTTT.

The V and J genes are TRBV4-1 and TRBJ2-3, with 11 nucleotides matching TRBD2. The germline gives CDR1 MGHRA, CDR2 YSYEKL. The CDR3 runs to 14 residues. After removal of 4 bases from V and 5 bases from J, the junction contained 2 bases not matched to a gene. The CDR3 reads CASSLAGGIDTQYF. The DNA for the CDR3 is TGCGCCAGCAGCCTAGCGGGGGGGATAGATACGCAGTATTTT.

This clone was recorded a few times. V gene TRBV14 combines with J gene TRBJ2-7; TRBD1 agrees at 7 bases. CDR1 and CDR2 (germline): SGHDN, FVKESK. The CDR3 is made up of 14 amino acids. J gave up 2 bases and V 4 bases, and 5 bases lay outside the gene matches. The CDR3 DNA sequence: TGTGCCAGCAGCCCTGTGACAGGGCCCTACGAGCAGTACTTC. Its translation: CASSPVTGPYEQYF. Supplemented by reference TRBV14 and TRBJ2-7, the full variable domain reads EAGVTQFPSHSVIEKGQTVTLRCDPISGHDNLYWYRRVMGKEIKFLLHFVKESKQDESGMPNNRFLAERTGGTYSTLKVQPAELEDSGVYFCASSPVTGPYEQYFGPGTRLTVT.

The chain uses TRBV5-4 and TRBJ1-1, with a weak D call TRBD1 (6 bases). The V end lost 4 bases, the J end lost 1 base, and 17 bases lay between the germline ends. Germline CDR1 reads SGHNT; CDR2 reads YYREEE (reference sequence). The CDR3 sequence is 16 residues long. In nucleotides, the CDR3 is TGTGCCAGCAGCCCTGGGGGGGGCTTGGGGAACACTGAAGCTTTCTTT. Translation gives CASSPGGGLGNTEAFF.

This clone has just a few counts. The chain couples TRBV4-2 to TRBJ2-1, with 8 positions matching TRBD1. CDR3 length equals 16 residues. The germline CDR1 and CDR2 sequences are LGHNA and YNFKEQ. The junction had 9 bases not matched to a gene; V was cut back by 0 bases and J by 8 bases. The CDR3 nucleotides read TGTGCCAGCAGCCAAGATCGTGGGACAGGTGGCGATGAGCAGTTCTTC. Protein sequence: CASSQDRGTGGDEQFF.

J is TRBJ2-1 and V is TRBV15; no clear D gene. V lost 3 bases, J lost 3 bases, and 9 bases lay in between. Germline CDR1 LNHNV, CDR2 YYDKDF (reference sequence). The length of the CDR3 is 14 residues. In DNA, the CDR3 is TGTGCCACCAGCAGGGTGGGCTACTACAATGAGCAGTTCTTC. The encoded protein is CATSRVGYYNEQFF.

The V and J genes are TRBV5-1 and TRBJ1-1; no clear D gene. V was trimmed by 2 bases and J by 7 bases, leaving 15 bases between them. The CDR3 sequence is 14 residues long. The germline V gene has CDR1 SGHRS and CDR2 YFSETQ. The CDR3 sequence is CASSLARRDDEAFF. In DNA form, the CDR3 reads TGCGCCAGCAGCTTAGCCCGCCGTGATGATGAAGCTTTCTTT.

The V and J genes are TRBV4-1 and TRBJ2-1, with a weak D call TRBD1 (6 bases). The V gene lost 4 bases and the J gene lost 7 bases, with 14 bases spanning the gap. The CDR3 is made up of 14 amino acids. Germline V CDR1 and CDR2: MGHRA, YSYEKL. CDR3 sequence: CASSLLRTENEQFF. The CDR3 coding sequence is TGCGCCAGCAGCCTTCTCCGGACAGAAAATGAGCAGTTCTTC.